This T cell receptor beta chain was sequenced for a study of OX40 agonist ivuxolimab in advanced cancers. For the study at large: Ivuxolimab is a fully human IgG2 antibody that activates OX40 (CD134). Across the patients, intravenous ivuxolimab was delivered every 2 weeks at 0.01 to 10 mg/kg.

The data were produced by immunoSEQ multiplex PCR, yet TCRdb's version contains in-frame clones alone and is incomplete. The sample lists about 53,000 clones; 84% were seen once. The CDR3 is made up of 18 amino acids. Germline CDR1 and CDR2: GTSNPN and SVGIG (reference sequence). V was clipped by 0 bases and J by 0 bases, with 18 bases between them. The sampling schedule covered blood at baseline, cycle 4 day 1, and cycle 7 day 1. The receptor was isolated from an adult with an advanced solid tumor such as melanoma, head and neck, liver or kidney cancer. This material consisted of CD4+ or CD8+ T cells sorted from blood, taken in a trial of the OX40 agonist ivuxolimab. The gene calls are TRBV30 and TRBJ1-3, with D perhaps matching TRBD1 (6 bases). CDR3 DNA sequence: TGTGCCTGGAGTGTACAGCGGGTCAGGGGCCCCTCTGGAAACACCATATATTTT. This translates into CAWSVQRVRGPSGNTIYF.